Sequencing of this T cell receptor beta chain was carried out in a study of cytomegalovirus exposure and HLA in healthy donors. Whole-study context: Around 86 million unique TCRs, all from HLA-typed donors, were included in an early release of the data. The Caucasian-associated ancestry cluster contained about four fifths of the 300 to 450 genotyped donors.

Trimming took 5 bases from V and 7 from J; bases not matched to a gene: 5. Per germline, CDR1 SGHTA and CDR2 FQGTGA. The CDR3 has 14 residues. This PCR relied on a set of 60 Vbeta primers and 13 Jbeta primers. Profiling relied on immunoSEQ multiplex PCR, and the TCRdb table lists in-frame clones only, not all of them. The data contain some 170,000 clones, about four fifths of them singletons. This clone was recorded once. The antigen is undetermined. Study-wide findings and caveats: Later findings reportedly placed an Asian-associated ancestry cluster below the approximately 700-donor mean for N-insertions. In a later analysis, TCR beta V- and J-gene trimming showed a link to a missense DCLRE1C variant.

This receptor was obtained from a woman younger than 35 in good health and CMV-seropositive. The chain recombines TRBV7-3 with TRBJ2-2; 9 bases align to TRBD2. The specimen sequenced was PBMCs. The CDR3 bases are TGTGCCAGCAGCCGGCGGGGGGGCAGCGGGGAGCTGTTTTTT. Its protein product is CASSRRGGSGELFF.